Listed here are 14 T cell receptor beta chains from one sample, sequenced in a study of blood T cell repertoires in COVID-19. Assay: immunoSEQ multiplex PCR; the TCRdb copy retains only in-frame clones and omits some. In the table there are approximately 97,000 clones, under 85% of which are singletons. Sequences were obtained from peripheral blood. These receptors came from a human donor in a cohort sampled during active COVID-19.

This clone ranks as medium-sized. The chain uses TRBV5-4 and TRBJ2-4, with 8 bases matching TRBD2. With 2 bases clipped from V and 9 bases from J, the junction kept 7 bases outside the gene matches. CDR3 size: 14 residues. The germline gives CDR1 SGHNT, CDR2 YYREEE (reference sequence). CDR3 DNA: TGTGCCAGCAGCTTCCCGTTAAGCGGGGGCATTCAGTACTTC. Translating it yields CASSFPLSGGIQYF.

This clone was seen only once. The chain uses TRBV28 and TRBJ2-5; 15 bases are a match to TRBD2. The CDR3 contains 16 residues. Germline V CDR1 and CDR2: MDHEN, SYDVKM. V lost 5 bases and J lost 4; bases outside the gene matches: 5. CDR3 residues: CASSPGLAGGRETQYF. CDR3 nucleotides: TGTGCCAGCAGTCCAGGACTAGCGGGAGGGCGAGAGACCCAGTACTTC.

The chain carries TRBV28 and TRBJ2-7; tentative D call: TRBD2 (6 bases). The CDR3 sequence is 14 residues long. Germline CDR1 MDHEN, CDR2 SYDVKM. V was pared by 3 bases and J by 3 bases, with 12 bases between. As DNA, the CDR3 is TGTGCCAGCAGTTTTAGTTCGCGGGGCTACGAGCAGTACTTC. Residues: CASSFSSRGYEQYF.

The table lists this clone with a count of one. This chain uses TRBV19 with TRBJ2-1; weak D call: TRBD2 (6 bases). The CDR3 spans 13 residues. Germline CDR1 and CDR2: LNHDA and SQIVND (reference sequence). V dropped 10 bases and J dropped 4 bases, with 14 bases sitting between them. DNA of the CDR3: TGTGCCACCGCGGGGCGGGGTTACAATGAGCAGTTCTTC. The encoded protein is CATAGRGYNEQFF.

J is TRBJ2-6 and V is TRBV5-1, with a weak D call TRBD1 (5 bases). The V gene lost 5 bases and the J gene lost 2 bases, with 11 bases spanning the gap. From germline, CDR1 is SGHRS and CDR2 YFSETQ. The CDR3 loop spans 15 amino acids. CDR3 region: CASSPQGAGANVLTF. The CDR3 DNA sequence: TGCGCCAGCAGTCCCCAGGGTGCTGGGGCCAACGTCCTGACTTTC.

The chain recombines TRBV2 with TRBJ1-6; D perhaps matches TRBD1 (5 bases). CDR1 is SNHLY and CDR2 is FYNNEI in the germline V gene. The CDR3 consists of 17 residues. V shed 2 bases and J shed 6 bases, with 17 bases lying between them. CDR3 DNA sequence: TGTGCCAGCAGTGAACTAGGGGCGAGAAGAGCTAATTCACCCCTCCACTTT. Translated, it gives CASSELGARRANSPLHF.

The V call is TRBV5-1, the J call TRBJ2-3; 9 bases are shared with TRBD2. Germline values: CDR1 SGHRS, CDR2 YFSETQ. This CDR3 spans 18 amino acids. The V gene end was trimmed by 4 bases and the J gene end by 5 bases; junction bases not matched to a gene: 17. Here the CDR3 DNA reads TGCGCCAGCAGCCGGGGGGCTAGCGGGACTCGTCGGGTAGATACGCAGTATTTT. Translating it yields CASSRGASGTRRVDTQYF.

A single count supports this clone. The V and J genes are TRBV7-8 and TRBJ2-4, with D perhaps TRBD2 (6 bases). CDR1 SGHVS and CDR2 FQNEAQ come from the germline V gene. V was cut by 4 bases and J by 3 bases, with 19 bases left in between. The CDR3 is 17 residues long. This CDR3 reads CASSSLPGLRGKNIQYF. The CDR3 DNA is TGTGCCAGCAGCTCCCTTCCGGGACTGAGGGGCAAAAACATTCAGTACTTC. The full variable domain, its missing parts supplied by reference TRBV7-8 and TRBJ2-4, is GAGVSQSPRYKVAKRGQDVALRCDPISGHVSLFWYQQALGQGPEFLTYFQNEAQLDKSGLPSDRFFAERPEGSVSTLKIQRTQQEDSAVYLCASSSLPGLRGKNIQYFGAGTRLSVL.

V and J are TRBV30 and TRBJ2-3; 10 bases are shared with TRBD2. This CDR3 region has 16 residues. The germline V gene has CDR1 GTSNPN and CDR2 SVGIG (reference sequence). V lost 4 bases to trimming and J lost 2 bases; unmatched junction nucleotides: 9. CDR3 nucleotide sequence: TGTGCCTGGACCAAAAATAGCGGGGGGACCACAGATACGCAGTATTTT. It is translated as CAWTKNSGGTTDTQYF.

This clone was counted a single time. V gene TRBV7-3 combines with J gene TRBJ2-3; D is unclear. Trimming took 5 bases from V and 4 from J, leaving 10 bases between them. CDR3 length: 13 residues. Per the germline V gene, CDR1 is SGHTA and CDR2 is FQGTGA. The CDR3 loop reads CASSLPAADTQYF. Here the CDR3 DNA reads TGTGCCAGCAGCCTACCCGCGGCAGATACGCAGTATTTT.

The V and J genes are TRBV7-8 and TRBJ1-2; a possible D gene is TRBD1 (5 bases). Germline V lookup: CDR1 SGHVS, CDR2 FQNEAQ. The CDR3 is made up of 16 amino acids. V was cut by 0 bases and J by 8 bases, with 19 bases left in between. CDR3 sequence: CASSLARDYRSAGYTF. In nucleotides, the CDR3 is TGTGCCAGCAGCTTAGCACGAGATTACAGGTCTGCGGGCTACACCTTC. Combining the CDR3 with reference TRBV7-8 and TRBJ1-2 gives the whole variable domain GAGVSQSPRYKVAKRGQDVALRCDPISGHVSLFWYQQALGQGPEFLTYFQNEAQLDKSGLPSDRFFAERPEGSVSTLKIQRTQQEDSAVYLCASSLARDYRSAGYTFGSGTRLTVV.

This clone appeared a single time. The DNA for the CDR3 is TGTGCCAGCAGCCGGGAAGTAGGGGGCGTGAACACTGAAGCTTTCTTT. Residues: CASSREVGGVNTEAFF. The chain carries TRBV7-2 and TRBJ1-1, with TRBD1 matching 7 bases. V shed 5 bases, J shed 0 bases, and the junction held 9 bases outside the gene matches. The length of the CDR3 is 16 residues. Germline CDR1 is SGHTA and CDR2 is FQGNSA.

This chain connects TRBV30 to TRBJ2-2, with 9 nucleotides matching TRBD1. With V trimmed by 8 bases and J by 3 bases, 4 bases remained unmatched. Germline V gene sequence: CDR1 GTSNPN, CDR2 SVGIG (reference sequence). The CDR3 runs to 13 residues. CDR3 in DNA: TGTGCCCAACAGGGGGCCTACACCGGGGAGCTGTTTTTT. It is translated as CAQQGAYTGELFF.

The genes are TRBV19 and TRBJ2-7; TRBD1 matches 7 bases. The CDR3 runs to 14 residues. With V trimmed by 9 bases and J by 1 base, 9 bases remained unmatched. Germline CDR1 reads LNHDA; CDR2 reads SQIVND (reference sequence). CDR3 coding DNA: TGTGCCAGCTCGAGAGAGGGGGCGTCCTACGAGCAGTACTTC. Amino acid sequence: CASSREGASYEQYF.